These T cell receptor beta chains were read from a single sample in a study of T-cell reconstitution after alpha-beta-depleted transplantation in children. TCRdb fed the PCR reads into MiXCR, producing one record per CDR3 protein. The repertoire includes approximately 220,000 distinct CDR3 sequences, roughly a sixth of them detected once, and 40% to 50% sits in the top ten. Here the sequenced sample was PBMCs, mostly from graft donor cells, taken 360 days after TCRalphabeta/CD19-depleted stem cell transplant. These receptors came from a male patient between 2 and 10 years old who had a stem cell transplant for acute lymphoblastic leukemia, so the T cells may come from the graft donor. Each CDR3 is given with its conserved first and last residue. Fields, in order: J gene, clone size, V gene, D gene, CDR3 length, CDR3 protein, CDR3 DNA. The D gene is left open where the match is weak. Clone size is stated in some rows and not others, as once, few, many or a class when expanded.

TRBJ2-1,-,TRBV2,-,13,CASSEVRENEQFF,TGTGCCAGCAGTGAGGTTCGAGAGAATGAGCAGTTCTTC
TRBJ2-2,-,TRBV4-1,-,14,CASSQATDTGELFF,TGCGCCAGCAGCCAAGCGACAGACACCGGGGAGCTGTTTTTT
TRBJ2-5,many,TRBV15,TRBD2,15,CATSGLAGGLETQYF,TGTGCCACCAGCGGACTAGCGGGGGGCCTAGAGACCCAGTACTTC
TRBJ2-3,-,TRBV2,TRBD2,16,CASNGASGRYTDTQYF,TGTGCCAGCAATGGGGCTAGCGGGAGATACACAGATACGCAGTATTTT
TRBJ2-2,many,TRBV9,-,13,CASSVLGPGELFF,TGTGCCAGCAGCGTATTAGGGCCCGGGGAGCTGTTTTTT
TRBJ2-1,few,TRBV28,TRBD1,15,CASRQGQGALNEQFF,TGTGCCAGCAGGCAAGGACAGGGGGCGTTGAATGAGCAGTTCTTC
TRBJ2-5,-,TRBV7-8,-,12,CASSFGSETQYF,TGTGCCAGCAGCTTCGGCTCGGAGACCCAGTACTTC
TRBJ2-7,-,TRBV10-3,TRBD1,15,CAISDGDRVALEQYF,TGTGCCATCAGTGACGGGGACAGGGTGGCGTTAGAGCAGTACTTC
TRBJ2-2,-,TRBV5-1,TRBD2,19,CASSLKRTSGGTNTGELFF,TGCGCCAGCAGCTTGAAAAGGACTAGCGGGGGGACGAACACCGGGGAGCTGTTTTTT
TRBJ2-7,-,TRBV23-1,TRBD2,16,CASSQSRAGGWYEQYF,TGCGCCAGCAGTCAATCGAGAGCGGGGGGCTGGTACGAGCAGTACTTC
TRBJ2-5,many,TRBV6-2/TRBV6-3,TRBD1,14,CASSYGTAQETQYF,TGTGCCAGCAGTTACGGGACAGCCCAAGAGACCCAGTACTTC
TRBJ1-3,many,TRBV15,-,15,CATSMGEDSGNTIYF,TGTGCCACCAGTATGGGCGAGGACTCTGGAAACACCATATATTTT
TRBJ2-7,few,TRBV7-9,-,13,CATGWPANYEQYF,TGTGCCACCGGGTGGCCGGCTAACTACGAGCAGTACTTC
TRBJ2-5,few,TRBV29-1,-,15,CSAARISGIGETQYF,TGCAGCGCTGCCAGAATCTCAGGAATAGGAGAGACCCAGTACTTC
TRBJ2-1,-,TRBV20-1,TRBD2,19,CSASPAPGTSGGSYNEQFF,TGCAGTGCTTCCCCTGCACCCGGGACTAGCGGGGGGAGTTACAATGAGCAGTTCTTC
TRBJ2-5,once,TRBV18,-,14,CASSLSAYQETQYF,TGTGCCAGCTCACTATCTGCGTACCAAGAGACCCAGTACTTC
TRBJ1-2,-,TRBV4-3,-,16,CASSQVLRQTNYGYTF,TGCGCCAGCAGCCAAGTACTAAGACAGACTAACTATGGCTACACCTTC
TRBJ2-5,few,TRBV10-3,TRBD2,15,CAISERLAGQETQYF,TGTGCCATCAGTGAACGACTAGCGGGGCAAGAGACCCAGTACTTC
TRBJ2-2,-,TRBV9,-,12,CASSVDLGELFF,TGTGCCAGCAGCGTAGACCTCGGGGAGCTGTTTTTT
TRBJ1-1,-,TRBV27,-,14,CASSPRRINTEAFF,TGTGCCAGCAGCCCTAGGAGGATCAACACTGAAGCTTTCTTT
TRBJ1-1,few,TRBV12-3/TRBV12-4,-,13,CASRTRRLTEAFF,TGTGCCAGCAGGACGCGCCGGTTGACTGAAGCTTTCTTT
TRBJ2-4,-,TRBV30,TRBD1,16,CAWGRQGREAKNIQYF,TGTGCCTGGGGCAGACAGGGCCGAGAGGCCAAAAACATTCAGTACTTC
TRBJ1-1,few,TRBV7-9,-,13,CASSLASPTEAFF,TGTGCCAGCAGCTTAGCCAGCCCCACTGAAGCTTTCTTT
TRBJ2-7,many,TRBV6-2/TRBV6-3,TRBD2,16,CASSLERGRQEDEQYF,TGTGCCAGCAGTCTCGAGCGGGGCCGCCAAGAGGACGAGCAGTACTTC
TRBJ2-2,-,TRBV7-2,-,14,CASSLGQRTGELFF,TGTGCCAGCAGCTTAGGACAACGCACCGGGGAGCTGTTTTTT
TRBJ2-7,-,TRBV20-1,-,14,CSASLDRSSYEQYF,TGCAGTGCTAGTCTTGACAGGAGCTCCTACGAGCAGTACTTC
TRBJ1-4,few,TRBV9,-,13,CASSVATIEKLFF,TGTGCCAGCAGCGTAGCTACAATCGAAAAACTGTTTTTT
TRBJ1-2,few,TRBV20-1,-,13,CSADLQGHYGYTF,TGCAGTGCCGACCTACAGGGCCACTATGGCTACACCTTC
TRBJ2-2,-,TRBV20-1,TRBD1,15,CSATDRESNTGELFF,TGCAGTGCAACAGACAGGGAGTCGAACACCGGGGAGCTGTTTTTT
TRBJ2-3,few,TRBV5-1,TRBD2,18,CASSLVLAGGPTGDTQYF,TGCGCCAGCAGCTTGGTGCTAGCGGGGGGCCCCACAGGGGATACGCAGTATTTT
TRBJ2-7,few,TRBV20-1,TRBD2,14,CSARDLAGSYEQYF,TGCAGTGCTAGAGACCTAGCGGGTTCCTACGAGCAGTACTTC
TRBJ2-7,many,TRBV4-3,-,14,CASSQASGTGEQYF,TGCGCCAGCAGCCAAGCCTCCGGGACTGGCGAGCAGTACTTC
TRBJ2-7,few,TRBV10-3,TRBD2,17,CAISEPSGGATSYEQYF,TGTGCCATCAGTGAGCCTAGCGGGGGGGCCACGTCCTACGAGCAGTACTTC
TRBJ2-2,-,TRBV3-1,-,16,CASSLRTPTNTGELFF,TGTGCCAGCAGCCTAAGGACACCGACGAACACCGGGGAGCTGTTTTTT
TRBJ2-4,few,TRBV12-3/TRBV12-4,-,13,CASRRRDSDIQYF,TGTGCCAGCAGACGCCGGGACTCGGACATTCAGTACTTC
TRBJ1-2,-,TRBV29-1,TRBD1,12,CSVGQGAYGYTF,TGCAGCGTTGGCCAGGGGGCATATGGCTACACCTTC
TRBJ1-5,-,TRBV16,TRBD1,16,CASSQASTGVRQPQHF,TGTGCCAGCAGCCAAGCCAGCACAGGGGTAAGGCAGCCCCAGCATTTT
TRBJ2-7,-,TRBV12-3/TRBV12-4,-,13,CASSLEAVYEQYF,TGTGCCAGCAGTTTAGAAGCCGTCTACGAGCAGTACTTC
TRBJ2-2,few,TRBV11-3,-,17,CASSLDHSLSNTGELFF,TGTGCCAGCAGCTTAGATCACAGTCTCTCGAACACCGGGGAGCTGTTTTTT
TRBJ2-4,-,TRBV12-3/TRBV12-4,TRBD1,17,CASSPWTGALAKNIQYF,TGTGCCAGCAGTCCCTGGACAGGCGCCTTAGCCAAAAACATTCAGTACTTC
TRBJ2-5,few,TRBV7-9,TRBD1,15,CASSLRQGFGETQYF,TGTGCCAGCAGCCTACGACAGGGTTTCGGGGAGACCCAGTACTTC
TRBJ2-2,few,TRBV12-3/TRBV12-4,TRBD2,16,CASSVGLAYNTGELFF,TGTGCCAGCAGTGTGGGACTAGCTTATAACACCGGGGAGCTGTTTTTT
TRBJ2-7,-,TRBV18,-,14,CASSPLGQNYEQYF,TGTGCCAGCTCACCACTCGGGCAGAACTACGAGCAGTACTTC
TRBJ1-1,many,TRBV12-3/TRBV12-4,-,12,CASSFRNTEAFF,TGTGCCAGCAGTTTCAGGAACACTGAAGCTTTCTTT
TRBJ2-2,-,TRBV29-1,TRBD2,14,CSVETVAGTGELFF,TGCAGCGTTGAAACCGTAGCGGGCACCGGGGAGCTGTTTTTT
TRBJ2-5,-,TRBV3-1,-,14,CASSQNGLQETQYF,TGTGCCAGCAGCCAAAACGGACTCCAAGAGACCCAGTACTTC
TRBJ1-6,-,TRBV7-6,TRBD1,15,CASSLRGPDNSPLHF,TGTGCCAGCAGCTTAAGGGGGCCGGATAATTCACCCCTCCACTTT
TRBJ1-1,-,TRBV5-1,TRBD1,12,CASSMRQGSAFF,TGCGCCAGCAGCATGAGACAGGGCTCAGCTTTCTTT
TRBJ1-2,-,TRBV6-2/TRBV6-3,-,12,CATRGPRYGYTF,TGTGCCACCCGGGGACCGAGATATGGCTACACCTTC
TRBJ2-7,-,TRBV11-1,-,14,CASSNRDVSYEQYF,TGTGCCAGCAGCAACCGGGACGTCTCCTACGAGCAGTACTTC
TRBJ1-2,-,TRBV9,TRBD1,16,CASSDQPGGTNYGYTF,TGTGCCAGCAGCGACCAACCAGGGGGAACTAACTATGGCTACACCTTC
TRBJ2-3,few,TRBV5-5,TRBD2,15,CASSSLAGGGDTQYF,TGTGCCAGCAGCTCCTTAGCGGGGGGCGGAGATACGCAGTATTTT
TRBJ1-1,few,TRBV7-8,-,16,CASSLASRGVGTEAFF,TGTGCCAGCAGCTTAGCGTCCCGGGGGGTGGGCACTGAAGCTTTCTTT
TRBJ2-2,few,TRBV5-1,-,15,CASGGGTANTGELFF,TGCGCCAGCGGTGGCGGGACAGCGAACACCGGGGAGCTGTTTTTT